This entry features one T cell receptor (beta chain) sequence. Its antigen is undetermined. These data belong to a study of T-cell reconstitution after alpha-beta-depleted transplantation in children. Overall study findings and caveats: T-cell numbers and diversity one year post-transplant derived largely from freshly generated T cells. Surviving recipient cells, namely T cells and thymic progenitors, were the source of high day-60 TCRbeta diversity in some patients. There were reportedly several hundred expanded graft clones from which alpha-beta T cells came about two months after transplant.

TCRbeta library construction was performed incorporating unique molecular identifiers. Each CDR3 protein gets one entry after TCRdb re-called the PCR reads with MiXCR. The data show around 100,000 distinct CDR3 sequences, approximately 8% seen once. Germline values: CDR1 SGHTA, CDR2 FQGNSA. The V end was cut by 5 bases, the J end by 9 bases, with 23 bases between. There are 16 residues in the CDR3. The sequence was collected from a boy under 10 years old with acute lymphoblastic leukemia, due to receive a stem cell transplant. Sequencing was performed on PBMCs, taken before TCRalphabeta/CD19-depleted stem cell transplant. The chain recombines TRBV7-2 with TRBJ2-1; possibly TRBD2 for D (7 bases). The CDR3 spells CASSTPQAGALREQFF. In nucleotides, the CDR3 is TGTGCCAGCAGCACCCCCCAGGCGGGGGCCCTGCGTGAGCAGTTCTTC.